This T cell receptor beta chain was recovered during a study of blood T cell repertoires in COVID-19. In the study overall: COVID-19 samples from acute and convalescent phases originated in the United States, Italy and Spain. T cells, B-cell-depleted T cells, or PBMCs provided the cDNA or gDNA that served as material.

The CDR3 spans 18 residues. Germline V gene lookup returns CDR1 SGHVS and CDR2 FQNEAQ. After removal of 5 bases from V and 2 bases from J, the junction contained 11 bases not matched to a gene. Original processing notes: Amplifying reference gene primers gave estimates of nucleated cell counts. Only in-frame clones appear in the TCRdb table, and some are missing; sequencing was by immunoSEQ multiplex PCR. Clonal size and the V and J genes are those of that table, whereas D and trimming came from the DNA. This table has roughly 250,000 clones, around 82% appearing once. The gene calls are TRBV7-8 and TRBJ2-2, with TRBD2 matching over 10 bases. Sequenced: peripheral blood. This sequence was found in a human donor in a cohort sampled during active COVID-19. CDR3 in amino acids: CASSKGLAGEKNTGELFF. Written as DNA, the CDR3 is TGTGCCAGCAGCAAAGGTCTAGCGGGAGAGAAAAACACCGGGGAGCTGTTTTTT.